The source of this TCR beta chain is a study of CD8 T cells in Susac syndrome. Trimming removed 4 bases from V and 9 bases from J; junction bases left unmatched: 9. Germline assignment: CDR1 SNHLY and CDR2 FYNNEI. The CDR3 contains 14 residues. Study findings and constraints: It was acknowledged in the study that the number of individuals who were included in its TCR sequencing and HLA analysis was relatively small.

Negative isolation was used for CD8+ and CD4+ T cells, and FACS enrichment was applied to TEMRA cells. RNA amounts of about 0.45 to 1 ug underwent reverse transcription with random hexamers. Amplification of the TCR beta CDR3 was carried out by immunoSEQ multiplex PCR, which spanned a total of 54 Vbeta and 13 Jbeta segments. TCRdb processed the immunoSEQ multiplex PCR reads anew with MiXCR; each CDR3 protein has one entry. The top ten clones hold roughly 0.07% of a sample with 200,000 to 300,000 distinct CDR3 sequences, just over 90% of them seen once. With regard to this clonotype: As yet, its antigen is unknown.

J is TRBJ1-5 and V is TRBV2; 7 nucleotides agree with TRBD1. The receptor was isolated from a human donor with multiple sclerosis. The sample was CD4+ T cells from PBMCs. The DNA of the CDR3 is TGTGCCAGCAGTGGGGACAGCGGGTTGGGGCCCCAGCATTTT. The encoded protein is CASSGDSGLGPQHF.